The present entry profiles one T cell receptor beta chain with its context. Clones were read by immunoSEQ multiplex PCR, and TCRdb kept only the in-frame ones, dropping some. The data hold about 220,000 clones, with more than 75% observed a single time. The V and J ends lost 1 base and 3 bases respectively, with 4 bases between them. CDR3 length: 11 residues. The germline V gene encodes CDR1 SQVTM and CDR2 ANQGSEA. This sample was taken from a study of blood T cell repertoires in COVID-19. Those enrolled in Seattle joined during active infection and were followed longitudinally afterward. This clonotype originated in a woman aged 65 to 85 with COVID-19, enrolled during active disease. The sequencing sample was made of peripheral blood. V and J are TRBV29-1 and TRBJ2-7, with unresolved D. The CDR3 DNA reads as TGCAGCGTTGAAGTATACTACGAGCAGTACTTC. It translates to CSVEVYYEQYF.